This T cell receptor (beta chain) is from a study of CD8 T cells in Susac syndrome. About 0.5 to 1 ug RNA was reverse transcribed with random hexamers. The immunoSEQ assay covered 54 Vbeta and 13 Jbeta segments for CDR3. TCRdb ran MiXCR on the immunoSEQ multiplex PCR reads and lists one entry per CDR3 protein. The table lists 150,000 to 200,000 distinct CDR3 sequences, 93% of them singletons, with more than 0.11% in the top ten. V was shortened by 0 bases and J by 1 base, with 14 bases between the two germline ends. Germline V CDR1 and CDR2: SGDLS, YYNGEE. The CDR3 length is 16 residues. CD8+ and CD4+ blood T cells underwent TCR beta sequencing. Age- and sex-matched healthy donors served as the control group. Negative isolation was used for CD8+ and CD4+ T cells and FACS enrichment for TEMRA cells.

The chain employs TRBV9 and TRBJ2-7, with D perhaps assigned TRBD1 or TRBD2 (6 bases each). This receptor was taken from a human donor in good health. The sequencing sample was made of CD4+ T cells from PBMCs. The chain's CDR3 is CASSVGGGSLSYEQYF. CDR3 nucleotides: TGTGCCAGCAGCGTAGGAGGGGGGAGCCTATCCTACGAGCAGTACTTC.